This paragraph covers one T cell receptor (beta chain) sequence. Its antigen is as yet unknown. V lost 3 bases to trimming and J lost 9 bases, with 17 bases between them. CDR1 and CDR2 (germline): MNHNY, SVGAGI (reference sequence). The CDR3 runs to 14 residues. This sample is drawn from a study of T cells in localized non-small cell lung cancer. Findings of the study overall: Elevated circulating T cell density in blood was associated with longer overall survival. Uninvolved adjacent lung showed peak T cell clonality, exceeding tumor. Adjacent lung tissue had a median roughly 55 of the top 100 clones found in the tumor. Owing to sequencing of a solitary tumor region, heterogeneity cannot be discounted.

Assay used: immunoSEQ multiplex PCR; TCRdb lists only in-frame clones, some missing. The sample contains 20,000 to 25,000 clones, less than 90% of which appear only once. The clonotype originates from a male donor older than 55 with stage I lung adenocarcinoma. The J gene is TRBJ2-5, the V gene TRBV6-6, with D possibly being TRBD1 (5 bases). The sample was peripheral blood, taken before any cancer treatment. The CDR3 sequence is CASSYGQAKGAQYF. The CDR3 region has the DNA TGTGCCAGCAGTTATGGGCAGGCGAAAGGGGCCCAGTACTTC.